This is a list of T cell receptor beta chains from one sample in a study of cytomegalovirus exposure and HLA in healthy donors. Clones were read by immunoSEQ multiplex PCR, and TCRdb kept only the in-frame ones, dropping some. The data contain about 67,000 clones, 55% to 80% of them seen just once; the ten biggest clones take up about 2%. The material sequenced was PBMCs. These receptors all come from a woman aged 25 to 39 in good health and CMV-seronegative. CDR3s include the opening cysteine and the closing phenylalanine or tryptophan. The D gene is left open where the match is weak. Size is stated for part of the rows, as once, few or many counts, or as a class when the clone is expanded.

>TRBJ2-1|TRBD1|TRBV4-2|-
CASSAGTGYNEQFF
TGTGCCAGCAGTGCCGGGACAGGGTACAATGAGCAGTTCTTC
>TRBJ2-7|-|TRBV28|-
CASCLSWTSTYEQYF
TGTGCCAGCTGTTTGTCTTGGACTTCAACCTACGAGCAGTACTTC
>TRBJ1-1|-|TRBV5-8|-
CASSQGLGAMAEAFF
TGTGCCAGCAGCCAAGGATTGGGGGCGATGGCTGAAGCTTTCTTT
>TRBJ2-7|-|TRBV5-8|few
CASSHPQVLYEQYF
TGTGCCAGCAGCCATCCACAGGTTCTCTACGAGCAGTACTTC
>TRBJ1-4|-|TRBV4-3|few
CASSQAWQGWEKLFF
TGCGCCAGCAGCCAAGCTTGGCAGGGTTGGGAAAAACTGTTTTTT
>TRBJ2-1|-|TRBV19|-
CASSPLVGTYNEQFF
TGTGCCAGTAGTCCTCTGGTGGGCACTTACAATGAGCAGTTCTTC
>TRBJ2-1|TRBD1|TRBV7-6|-
CASSPSRRDRDKQFF
TGTGCCAGCAGCCCCTCCCGCCGGGACAGGGATAAGCAGTTCTTC
>TRBJ2-4|-|TRBV5-1|-
CASSLPSTVQNIQYF
TGCGCCAGCAGCTTACCATCGACAGTCCAAAACATTCAGTACTTC
>TRBJ2-1|-|TRBV18|few
CASSPILGQFVEQFF
TGTGCCAGCTCACCAATTTTAGGACAGTTCGTAGAGCAGTTCTTC
>TRBJ1-6|TRBD1|TRBV7-3|-
CASSLRTGSNSPLHF
TGTGCCAGCAGCTTAAGGACAGGGTCGAATTCACCCCTCCACTTT
>TRBJ2-3|-|TRBV5-4|-
CASSLVGGPSTDTQYF
TGTGCCAGCAGCTTGGTGGGGGGGCCTAGCACAGATACGCAGTATTTT
>TRBJ1-4|-|TRBV7-2|-
CASRSWSNPNEKLFF
TGTGCCAGCAGATCCTGGAGTAACCCGAATGAAAAACTGTTTTTT
>TRBJ1-1|-|TRBV6-1|few
CASSRGQRTEAFF
TGTGCCAGCAGTCGCGGACAGCGCACTGAAGCTTTCTTT
>TRBJ1-5|TRBD1|TRBV19|-
CASRTGQRHQPQHF
TGTGCCAGTAGGACGGGACAGCGTCATCAGCCCCAGCATTTT
>TRBJ2-7|TRBD1|TRBV27|-
CASSRDRGYSEQYF
TGTGCCAGCAGTCGGGACAGGGGCTACAGCGAGCAGTACTTC
>TRBJ2-5|-|TRBV5-5|-
CASSLGARQETQYF
TGTGCCAGCAGCTTGGGGGCACGCCAAGAGACCCAGTACTTC
>TRBJ1-1|-|TRBV19|-
CASTAAVIETEAFF
TGTGCCAGTACCGCGGCGGTGATTGAGACTGAAGCTTTCTTT
>TRBJ1-2|TRBD1|TRBV5-5|few
CASTEDRPTGGYTF
TGTGCCAGCACCGAGGACAGGCCGACGGGTGGCTACACCTTC
>TRBJ1-2|-|TRBV29-1|-
CSVETGGGHTF
TGCAGCGTTGAAACGGGGGGAGGCCACACCTTC
>TRBJ1-1|-|TRBV5-4|few
CASSFFPRLMNTEAFF
TGTGCCAGCAGCTTTTTCCCGAGGTTAATGAACACTGAAGCTTTCTTT
>TRBJ2-1|-|TRBV7-9|-
CASSLQELDNEQFF
TGTGCCAGCAGCTTGCAAGAGCTTGACAATGAGCAGTTCTTC
>TRBJ2-6|-|TRBV27|-
CASSLSVGVTGANVLTF
TGTGCCAGCAGTTTATCAGTAGGAGTCACTGGGGCCAACGTCCTGACTTTC
>TRBJ1-2|-|TRBV19|-
CASSRTDLLWGYTF
TGTGCCAGTAGCAGGACAGACCTGCTGTGGGGCTACACCTTC
>TRBJ2-6|-|TRBV11-3|-
CASSLGDGANVLTF
TGTGCCAGCAGCTTAGGCGATGGGGCCAACGTCCTGACTTTC
>TRBJ2-2|TRBD1|TRBV7-9|-
CSSSHGQVVGNTGELFF
TGTTCCAGCAGCCACGGACAGGTCGTAGGGAACACCGGGGAGCTGTTTTTT
>TRBJ2-3|-|TRBV30|-
CAWDRPTADTQYF
TGTGCCTGGGACAGGCCGACTGCGGATACGCAGTATTTT
>TRBJ1-1|-|TRBV7-8|few
CASSLVGVTGTEAFF
TGTGCCAGCAGCTTAGTTGGGGTTACAGGCACTGAAGCTTTCTTT
>TRBJ1-2|TRBD1|TRBV5-4|-
CASSFFRDRANYGYTF
TGTGCCAGCAGCTTCTTCCGGGACAGAGCGAACTATGGCTACACCTTC
>TRBJ2-5|-|TRBV5-6|few
CASSLGRLQETQYF
TGTGCCAGCAGCTTGGGTCGGTTACAAGAGACCCAGTACTTC
>TRBJ1-5|-|TRBV5-3|-
CASSLGEGVDQPQHF
TGTGCCAGCAGCTTGGGGGAGGGGGTGGATCAGCCCCAGCATTTT
>TRBJ2-2|TRBD2|TRBV9|-
CASSTRGLVNTGELFF
TGTGCCAGCAGCACGAGGGGACTAGTTAACACCGGGGAGCTGTTTTTT
>TRBJ1-2|TRBD1|TRBV5-1|once
CASSLQPGQSPPAF
TGCGCCAGCAGCTTACAACCGGGACAGAGCCCCCCCGCCTTC
>TRBJ1-1|-|TRBV5-6|few
CASSSRGTEAFF
TGTGCCAGCAGTTCCCGGGGGACTGAAGCTTTCTTT
>TRBJ2-3|TRBD2|TRBV7-2|-
CASSFGTSGGTDTQYF
TGTGCCAGCAGCTTCGGGACTAGCGGGGGCACAGATACGCAGTATTTT
>TRBJ2-5|-|TRBV4-3|-
CASSHPAAQETQYF
TGCGCCAGCAGCCATCCAGCGGCCCAAGAGACCCAGTACTTC
>TRBJ2-5|TRBD1|TRBV2|-
CASSEGGTGGGEETQYF
TGTGCCAGCAGTGAAGGCGGGACAGGGGGCGGAGAGGAGACCCAGTACTTC
>TRBJ2-7|-|TRBV5-1|once
CASSLGIAYEQYF
TGTGCCAGCAGCTTGGGAATAGCCTACGAGCAGTACTTC
>TRBJ2-2|-|TRBV19|-
CASSRTTGGTGELFF
TGTGCCAGTAGTCGCACAACCGGGGGCACCGGGGAGCTGTTTTTT
>TRBJ1-2|TRBD1|TRBV5-5|-
CASSLALPKGASYGYTF
TGTGCCAGCAGCTTGGCCTTACCCAAGGGGGCGAGCTATGGCTACACCTTC
>TRBJ2-7|-|TRBV7-8|-
CASSLEGTGPYEQYF
TGTGCCAGCAGCTTAGAAGGGACTGGCCCCTACGAGCAGTACTTC
>TRBJ2-5|TRBD1|TRBV30|-
CAWQTGTGEETQYF
TGTGCCTGGCAAACCGGGACAGGGGAAGAGACCCAGTACTTC
>TRBJ1-1|-|TRBV11-3|-
CASSLEGRAVAAFF
TGTGCCAGCAGCTTAGAAGGCAGGGCAGTTGCAGCTTTCTTT